The 26 T cell receptor beta chains reported below all come from one sample, sequenced in a study of T cells after yellow fever vaccination. A single record per CDR3 protein comes from TCRdb applying MiXCR to the 5' RACE reads. The sample includes more than 65,000 distinct CDR3 sequences, around 5% of them seen just once. Sequenced material: CD4+ T cells sorted from PBMCs, taken around 15 days after the first yellow fever vaccination. All receptors come from a man aged 18 to 30 who received the YFV17D yellow fever vaccine.

This clonotype was seen repeatedly, ten times or more. The chain couples TRBV5-1 to TRBJ2-3; D is undetermined. Per germline, CDR1 SGHRS and CDR2 YFSETQ. CDR3 length: 14 residues. The germline V and J ends were trimmed by 0 bases and 5 bases, with 10 bases remaining between them. CDR3 in amino acids: CASSLGRVVDTQYF. The CDR3 DNA follows: TGCGCCAGCAGCTTGGGTAGGGTTGTAGATACGCAGTATTTT.

The table lists this clonotype with many counts. For the CDR3, the DNA is TGCAGTGCTAGAGATTGGGCCGGGGGCGAGACCCAGTACTTC. Its translation is CSARDWAGGETQYF. The chain has TRBV20-1 and TRBJ2-5; D assignment may be TRBD1 or TRBD2 (6 bases each). The germline V gene has CDR1 DFQATT and CDR2 SNEGSKA (reference sequence). Deletions cut 0 bases from V and 5 bases from J, with 13 bases between. This CDR3 contains 14 residues.

This clonotype was detected many times. The chain has TRBV20-1 and TRBJ2-1, with 9 positions matching TRBD1. Germline V gene data show CDR1 as DFQATT and CDR2 as SNEGSKA (reference sequence). Unmatched junction bases numbered 4, after V lost 2 bases and J lost 8 bases. This CDR3 comprises 13 residues. The CDR3 coding sequence is TGCAGTGCTAGATCGACAGGGGGGGATGAGCAGTTCTTC. Protein sequence: CSARSTGGDEQFF.

This clonotype showed up many times. This chain connects TRBV20-1 to TRBJ1-1, with TRBD1 as a possible D gene (6 bases). Germline V gives CDR1 DFQATT, CDR2 SNEGSKA (reference sequence). This CDR3 region has 12 residues. V was clipped by 3 bases and J by 10 bases, with 15 bases between them. The CDR3: CSARTSGARAFF. As DNA, the CDR3 is TGCAGTGCTAGGACCTCGGGGGCTAGAGCTTTCTTT.

This clonotype came up many times. The chain employs TRBV9 and TRBJ2-7; D might be TRBD2 (7 bases). Trimming cost V 6 bases and J 3 bases, with 13 bases left between them. The CDR3 loop spans 13 amino acids. Germline loops: CDR1 SGDLS, CDR2 YYNGEE. The CDR3 reads CASKPGGGYEQYV. The CDR3 nucleotides are TGTGCCAGCAAGCCGGGGGGCGGCTACGAGCAGTACGTC.

This clonotype was recorded at least ten times. V gene TRBV6-5 combines with J gene TRBJ1-1; a possible D gene is TRBD1 (6 bases). V was trimmed by 0 bases and J by 1 base, leaving 6 bases between them. The CDR3 sequence is 14 residues long. Germline V gene lookup returns CDR1 MNHEY and CDR2 SVGAGI. The CDR3 spells CASSYSTGNTEAFF. The CDR3 nucleotides are TGTGCCAGCAGTTACTCGACAGGGAACACTGAAGCTTTCTTT.

On this clonotype itself: This may be a read error: a much more frequent sequence differs by one nucleotide. This chain joins TRBV20-1 and TRBJ1-1; a weak D match, TRBD1 (5 bases). The germline V gene has CDR1 DFQATT and CDR2 SNEGSKA (reference sequence). Trimming took 3 bases from V and 4 from J, leaving 12 bases between them. This CDR3 is built from 13 residues. The DNA of the CDR3 is TGCAGTGCTAGGGGGGTCGTGGGCACTGAAGCTTTCTTT. Its translation is CSARGVVGTEAFF.

This clonotype was counted ten times or more. This chain links TRBV20-1 with TRBJ2-7, with 8 bases aligning to TRBD2. With 3 bases clipped from V and 6 bases from J, the junction kept 10 bases outside the gene matches. The CDR3 is made up of 14 amino acids. Germline CDR1 DFQATT, CDR2 SNEGSKA (reference sequence). CDR3 in amino acids: CSASYRRGAGEQYF. The CDR3 DNA reads as TGCAGTGCTAGTTATAGGCGGGGGGCCGGCGAGCAGTACTTC.

This clonotype was recorded many times. The chain employs TRBV5-1 and TRBJ1-5, with D perhaps TRBD1 (6 bases). From germline, CDR1 is SGHRS and CDR2 YFSETQ. V lost 4 bases and J lost 8, with 19 bases in between. This CDR3 spans 15 amino acids. Here the CDR3 reads CASSPPAGGGKPQHF. CDR3 in DNA: TGCGCCAGCAGCCCCCCCGCGGGGGGCGGTAAGCCCCAGCATTTT.

This clonotype was picked up many times. The V gene is TRBV4-1, the J gene TRBJ2-5, with D maybe TRBD2 (7 bases). Germline V lookup: CDR1 MGHRA, CDR2 YSYEKL. V dropped 4 bases and J dropped 5 bases, with 11 bases sitting between them. The CDR3 extends over 13 amino acids. CDR3 nucleotide sequence: TGCGCCAGCAGCCGAGGGGGGGCGGAGACCCAGTACTTC. Amino acids: CASSRGGAETQYF.

This clonotype has ten or more counts. The chain recombines TRBV9 with TRBJ2-5; D is possibly TRBD1 (8 bases). Germline CDR1 reads SGDLS; CDR2 reads YYNGEE. The CDR3 covers 15 residues. Trimming took 0 bases from V and 5 from J, leaving 14 bases between them. CDR3 loop: CASSVGTGGAETQYF. In DNA, the CDR3 is TGTGCCAGCAGCGTAGGCACAGGGGGGGCGGAGACCCAGTACTTC. The full variable domain, in which reference TRBV9 and TRBJ2-5 provide the parts outside the CDR3, is DSGVTQTPKHLITATGQRVTLRCSPRSGDLSVYWYQQSLDQGLQFLIQYYNGEERAKGNILERFSAQQFPDLHSELNLSSLELGDSALYFCASSVGTGGAETQYFGPGTRLLVL.

This clonotype was seen many times. This chain joins TRBV19 and TRBJ2-1; D remains ambiguous. The CDR3 is made up of 14 amino acids. Germline values: CDR1 LNHDA, CDR2 SQIVND (reference sequence). Trimming stripped 4 bases from V and 10 bases from J, with 17 bases between. The CDR3 region has the DNA TGTGCCAGTAGTACCGATCCCGACCGAGAAGAGCAGTTCTTC. Its translation is CASSTDPDREEQFF. The whole variable domain, remainder taken from reference TRBV19 and TRBJ2-1, is DGGITQSPKYLFRKEGQNVTLSCEQNLNHDAMYWYRQDPGQGLRLIYYSQIVNDFQKGDIAEGYSVSREKKESFPLTVTSAQKNPTAFYLCASSTDPDREEQFFGPGTRLTVL.

This clonotype was recorded at least ten times. J is TRBJ2-3 and V is TRBV11-1; 14 bases match TRBD2. Germline V gives CDR1 SGHAT, CDR2 FQDESV (reference sequence). The CDR3 runs to 19 residues. The junction had 6 bases not matched to a gene; V was cut back by 1 base and J by 0 bases. The CDR3 loop is CASSLVRTSGGLSTDTQYF. The CDR3 DNA reads as TGTGCCAGCAGCTTAGTGCGGACTAGCGGGGGGCTTAGCACAGATACGCAGTATTTT.

This clonotype appeared many times. The chain recombines TRBV28 with TRBJ2-2; no firm D call. V was cut by 2 bases and J by 1 base, with 8 bases left in between. In germline, CDR1 is MDHEN, CDR2 SYDVKM. This CDR3 contains 15 residues. The CDR3 reads CASSLGLGNTGELFF. DNA for the CDR3: TGTGCCAGCAGTTTAGGTTTGGGGAACACCGGGGAGCTGTTTTTT.

This clonotype has a count of ten or more. This chain links TRBV4-1 with TRBJ2-3; D is perhaps TRBD2 (5 bases). The CDR3 consists of 16 residues. CDR1 is MGHRA, CDR2 YSYEKL, per germline. Trimming took off 0 bases at V and 0 bases at J, with 10 bases between the two ends. CDR3 region: CASSQDPGISTDTQYF. The CDR3 DNA sequence: TGCGCCAGCAGCCAAGACCCGGGGATCAGCACAGATACGCAGTATTTT.

This clonotype came up many times. V usage is TRBV18 and J usage is TRBJ1-2; 11 bases fit TRBD1. The CDR3 extends over 17 amino acids. With V trimmed by 3 bases and J by 0 bases, 6 bases remained unmatched. The V gene's germline CDR1 is KGHSH and CDR2 LQKENI. The CDR3 sequence is CASSPWTGGTANYGYTF. The CDR3 region has the DNA TGTGCCAGCTCACCTTGGACAGGGGGCACAGCTAACTATGGCTACACCTTC. The full variable domain, completed using reference TRBV18 and TRBJ1-2, is NAGVMQNPRHLVRRRGQEARLRCSPMKGHSHVYWYRQLPEEGLKFMVYLQKENIIDESGMPKERFSAEFPKEGPSILRIQQVVRGDSAAYFCASSPWTGGTANYGYTFGSGTRLTVV.

This clonotype appeared many times. This sequence joins TRBV6-5 and TRBJ1-4; 10 nucleotides agree with TRBD1. V trimming: 2 bases; J trimming: 3 bases; junction bases outside the gene matches: 3. Germline V gene lookup returns CDR1 MNHEY and CDR2 SVGAGI. This CDR3 has 16 residues. The CDR3 here is CASSYAGQGANEKLFF. CDR3 DNA sequence: TGTGCCAGCAGTTACGCCGGACAGGGGGCTAATGAAAAACTGTTTTTT.

This clonotype was picked up many times. The CDR3 nucleotides are TGTGCCAGCAGCCAAGTTTCGGGGGGGGAAGAGACCCAGTACTTC. Translation gives CASSQVSGGEETQYF. The chain links TRBV3-1 to TRBJ2-5, with 8 bases matching TRBD2. With 1 base clipped from V and 3 bases from J, the junction kept 4 bases outside the gene matches. The CDR3 loop spans 15 amino acids. Looked up from germline, CDR1 is LGHDT and CDR2 is YNNKEL (reference sequence).

The sample holds many counts of this clonotype. The V call is TRBV20-1, the J call TRBJ2-5; D is unresolved. Trimming stripped 3 bases from V and 0 bases from J, with 14 bases between. This CDR3 region has 15 residues. Germline assignment: CDR1 DFQATT and CDR2 SNEGSKA (reference sequence). This chain's CDR3 is CSASPAGLYQETQYF. CDR3 bases: TGCAGTGCTAGCCCGGCAGGCCTGTACCAAGAGACCCAGTACTTC.

This clonotype was seen more than once but under ten times. The chain carries TRBV11-2 and TRBJ2-3; 7 bases line up with TRBD1. Germline V CDR1 and CDR2: SGHAT, FQNNGV. The CDR3 has 15 residues. J lost 3 bases, V lost 8 bases, and 11 bases had no gene match. CDR3 DNA sequence: TGTGCCAGCGGGGTAGGGGACAGCGCGACAGATACGCAGTATTTT. It specifies CASGVGDSATDTQYF.

Many counts were recorded for this clonotype. This chain connects TRBV30 to TRBJ2-7; tentative D call: TRBD1 (5 bases). CDR1 and CDR2 from the germline V gene are GTSNPN and SVGIG (reference sequence). This CDR3 is 14 amino acids long. Trimming left V 3 bases short and J 0 bases short, with 12 bases between. This CDR3 reads CAWSQGLSSYEQYF. For the CDR3, the DNA is TGTGCCTGGAGCCAGGGCCTAAGCTCCTACGAGCAGTACTTC.

This clonotype occurred many times. This rearrangement joins TRBV12-3 or TRBV12-4 to TRBJ2-1; no clear D gene. The CDR3 covers 12 residues. V was clipped by 4 bases and J by 6 bases, with 7 bases between them. The CDR3 DNA reads as TGTGCCAGCAGTTGGAAAGGCAATGAGCAGTTCTTC. The encoded protein is CASSWKGNEQFF.

This clonotype was counted ten times or more. This rearrangement joins TRBV6-1 to TRBJ2-4; D remains ambiguous. Looked up from germline, CDR1 is MNHNS and CDR2 is SASEGT. V gave up 6 bases and J gave up 0 bases, with 12 bases separating them. This CDR3 spans 15 amino acids. CDR3 in amino acids: CASSLGRAAKNIQYF. CDR3 DNA sequence: TGTGCCAGCAGCCTGGGTAGGGCAGCCAAAAACATTCAGTACTTC.

This clonotype was picked up many times. V is TRBV14 and J is TRBJ1-3; D is possibly TRBD1 (6 bases). The germline CDR1 and CDR2 sequences are SGHDN and FVKESK. The CDR3 has 17 residues. Trimming cost V 4 bases and J 4 bases, with 20 bases left between them. The CDR3 DNA is TGTGCCAGCAGCCTCTCGAAGGGGGTTCTTAGAGGAAACACCATATATTTT. It translates to CASSLSKGVLRGNTIYF. The whole variable domain, filled in from reference TRBV14 and TRBJ1-3, reads EAGVTQFPSHSVIEKGQTVTLRCDPISGHDNLYWYRRVMGKEIKFLLHFVKESKQDESGMPNNRFLAERTGGTYSTLKVQPAELEDSGVYFCASSLSKGVLRGNTIYFGEGSWLTVV.

This clonotype showed up many times. The chain couples TRBV12-3 or TRBV12-4 to TRBJ1-1; tentatively, D is TRBD1 (5 bases). The CDR3 runs to 14 residues. Between the trimmed V and J ends, which lost 5 bases and 1 base, there was a span of 11 bases. CDR3 sequence: CASSPHQGNTEAFF. CDR3 bases: TGTGCCAGCAGTCCCCACCAGGGGAACACTGAAGCTTTCTTT.

This clonotype showed up many times. CDR3 amino acids: CSAHQGTYGYTF. The CDR3, as DNA: TGCAGTGCGCACCAGGGGACCTATGGCTACACCTTC. V usage is TRBV20-1 and J usage is TRBJ1-2, with D perhaps TRBD1 (6 bases). V was trimmed by 6 bases and J by 4 bases, leaving 12 bases between them. The germline V gene has CDR1 DFQATT and CDR2 SNEGSKA (reference sequence). This CDR3 contains 12 residues.